Below are 18 T cell receptor beta chains sequenced from a single sample in a study of T cell responses to AZD1222 COVID-19 vaccine. Using immunoSEQ multiplex PCR, the repertoire was profiled, and TCRdb retains in-frame clones only, with some absent. Of 90,000 to 100,000 clones listed, around nine tenths were seen once; the top ten hold 6% to 8%. Material: peripheral blood, obtained on day 0 of AZD1222 vaccination. These receptor sequences come from an adult in good health.

This rearrangement joins TRBV7-2 to TRBJ2-2; 7 bases match TRBD1. Unmatched junction bases numbered 10, after V lost 5 bases and J lost 4 bases. The CDR3 loop spans 16 amino acids. Looked up from germline, CDR1 is SGHTA and CDR2 is FQGNSA. The CDR3 loop is CASSKGQSLGTGELFF. Written as DNA, the CDR3 is TGTGCCAGCAGCAAGGGACAGTCCTTGGGCACCGGGGAGCTGTTTTTT. Together with reference TRBV7-2 and TRBJ2-2, the CDR3 gives the full variable domain: GAGVSQSPSNKVTEKGKDVELRCDPISGHTALYWYRQSLGQGLEFLIYFQGNSAPDKSGLPSDRFSAERTGGSVSTLTIQRTQQEDSAVYLCASSKGQSLGTGELFFGEGSRLTVL.

Of note for this clone: A read error may produce the germline difference seen at one junction end. This sequence joins TRBV2 and TRBJ1-2; 12 bases agree with TRBD1. The CDR3 runs to 12 residues. In germline, CDR1 is SNHLY, CDR2 FYNNEI. The CDR3 reads CASTGDRGRLDF. Here the CDR3 DNA reads TGTGCCAGCACCGGGGACAGGGGGCGACTAGACTTC.

The rearrangement links TRBV6-2 or TRBV6-3 to TRBJ2-1; TRBD2 matches at 10 bases. After removal of 6 bases from V and 8 bases from J, the junction contained 10 bases not matched to a gene. Per the germline V gene, CDR1 is MNHEY and CDR2 is SVGEGT. The CDR3 loop spans 15 amino acids. DNA for the CDR3: TGTGCCAGCAGCCTACGGCCTAGCGGGAGAGATGAGCAGTTCTTC. Residues: CASSLRPSGRDEQFF.

V is TRBV7-2 and J is TRBJ2-2, with D uncertain. Germline assignment: CDR1 SGHTA and CDR2 FQGNSA. V lost 1 base, J lost 6 bases, and 12 bases lay in between. The CDR3 is 15 residues long. In DNA form, the CDR3 reads TGTGCCAGCAGCTTAGGCCCATTGGAGCCCGGGGAGCTGTTTTTT. Translation gives CASSLGPLEPGELFF.

This clone has more than one count but fewer than ten. The chain recombines TRBV6-5 with TRBJ1-1, with a weak D call TRBD1 (6 bases). The CDR3 is 13 residues long. The germline CDR1 and CDR2 sequences are MNHEY and SVGAGI. The V and J ends lost 2 bases and 5 bases respectively, with 9 bases between them. The chain's CDR3 is CASSYERGTEAFF. The DNA of the CDR3 is TGTGCCAGCAGTTACGAAAGGGGGACTGAAGCTTTCTTT.

This chain joins TRBV3-1 (or the pseudogene TRBV3-2) and TRBJ2-1; 7 bases map to TRBD2. This CDR3 has 15 amino acids. Germline V gene data show CDR1 as LGHDT and CDR2 as YNNKEL (reference sequence). The junction had 11 bases not matched to a gene; V was cut back by 5 bases and J by 7 bases. CDR3 sequence (DNA): TGTGCCAGCAGCAAGCCTGGGGAGGGCCTAAATGAGCAGTTCTTC. This translates into CASSKPGEGLNEQFF.

The chain joins TRBV5-1 to TRBJ1-4; D may be TRBD1 (6 bases). Germline V lookup: CDR1 SGHRS, CDR2 YFSETQ. This CDR3 has 14 amino acids. Trimming removed 6 bases at V and 7 bases at J, with 16 bases between. The DNA for the CDR3 is TGCGCCAGCAACCCAGGGGACGGTGTTGAAAAACTGTTTTTT. Residues: CASNPGDGVEKLFF.

This clone was counted a single time. J is TRBJ2-1 and V is TRBV4-2; 9 bases match TRBD2. Germline values: CDR1 LGHNA, CDR2 YNFKEQ. The CDR3 has 16 residues. Trimming removed 8 bases from V and 3 bases from J; junction bases left unmatched: 11. CDR3 nucleotides: TGTGCCAGCGAGTCGGGAACTAGCGGGCACTACAATGAGCAGTTCTTC. This sequence encodes CASESGTSGHYNEQFF.

The chain combines TRBV3-1 (or the pseudogene TRBV3-2) with TRBJ1-2; 10 bases are a match to TRBD1. The CDR3 is 15 residues long. The trim removed 4 bases at V and 6 bases at J, leaving 8 bases unmatched. Per germline, CDR1 LGHDT and CDR2 YNNKEL (reference sequence). CDR3 sequence: CASSPGQGVKDGYTF. CDR3 in DNA: TGTGCCAGCAGCCCCGGACAGGGGGTAAAGGATGGCTACACCTTC.

The chain links TRBV6-2 or TRBV6-3 to TRBJ2-2; tentatively, D is TRBD1 (5 bases). Germline assignment: CDR1 MNHEY and CDR2 SVGEGT. CDR3 length: 14 amino acids. V was cut by 2 bases and J by 4 bases, with 8 bases left in between. Here the CDR3 reads CASSYGARTGELFF. For the CDR3, the DNA is TGTGCCAGCAGTTACGGGGCGCGCACCGGGGAGCTGTTTTTT.

The chain has TRBV19 and TRBJ1-2; a possible D gene is TRBD1 (6 bases). The CDR3 consists of 16 residues. V dropped 6 bases and J dropped 7 bases, with 24 bases sitting between them. The V gene's germline CDR1 is LNHDA and CDR2 SQIVND (reference sequence). CDR3: CASRGGIGDPYPGYTF. The CDR3 nucleotides are TGTGCCAGTAGAGGGGGTATAGGGGACCCTTATCCTGGCTACACCTTC. Looking up the rest from reference TRBV19 and TRBJ1-2 gives the full variable domain: DGGITQSPKYLFRKEGQNVTLSCEQNLNHDAMYWYRQDPGQGLRLIYYSQIVNDFQKGDIAEGYSVSREKKESFPLTVTSAQKNPTAFYLCASRGGIGDPYPGYTFGSGTRLTVV.

V is TRBV18 and J is TRBJ1-4, with 7 bases aligning to TRBD1. Germline trimming cut 2 bases from V and 5 bases from J; bases unmatched to any gene: 8. CDR3 length: 16 residues. Germline V gives CDR1 KGHSH, CDR2 LQKENI. CDR3: CASSPTRQGTNEKLFF. Here the CDR3 DNA reads TGTGCCAGCTCACCAACACGACAGGGAACGAATGAAAAACTGTTTTTT.

The rearrangement links TRBV28 to TRBJ2-3; D may be TRBD1 (6 bases). The CDR3 has 15 residues. With 2 bases removed from V and 2 bases from J, the gap between germline ends came to 11 bases. Germline CDR1 MDHEN, CDR2 SYDVKM. In DNA, the CDR3 is TGTGCCAGCAGTTTACCACAGGGCCACACAGATACGCAGTATTTT. As protein: CASSLPQGHTDTQYF.

The chain has TRBV6-6 and TRBJ1-4, with D possibly matching TRBD1 (6 bases). This CDR3 contains 15 residues. Trimming removed 8 bases at V and 8 bases at J, with 21 bases between. From germline, CDR1 is MNHNY and CDR2 SVGAGI (reference sequence). The CDR3 reads CASRSGTLGWEKLFF. In DNA, the CDR3 is TGTGCCAGCCGATCCGGGACACTAGGCTGGGAAAAACTGTTTTTT.

The chain links TRBV27 to TRBJ2-2; D is uncertain. The germline V gene has CDR1 MNHEY and CDR2 SMNVEV (reference sequence). This CDR3 has 13 residues. Deletions cut 3 bases from V and 4 bases from J, with 6 bases between. CDR3 loop: CASSFRATGELFF. The CDR3 DNA reads as TGTGCCAGCAGTTTTAGGGCCACCGGGGAGCTGTTTTTT.

The rearrangement links TRBV6-2 or TRBV6-3 to TRBJ1-2; no definite D call. Trimming removed 6 bases from V and 3 bases from J, with 8 bases in between. The CDR3 has 12 amino acids. The V gene's germline CDR1 is MNHEY and CDR2 SVGEGT. This CDR3 is CASSTSYYGYTF. Here the CDR3 DNA reads TGTGCCAGCAGCACCTCGTACTATGGCTACACCTTC.

The gene calls are TRBV7-3 and TRBJ1-1; perhaps TRBD1 as D (5 bases). Between the trimmed V and J ends, which lost 6 bases and 3 bases, there was a span of 14 bases. Germline CDR1 and CDR2: SGHTA and FQGTGA. The CDR3 is 14 residues long. CDR3 nucleotide sequence: TGTGCCAGCAGGCCCACTCTGGGGGACACTGAAGCTTTCTTT. This encodes CASRPTLGDTEAFF.

The V gene is TRBV5-1, the J gene TRBJ1-1; 9 bases fit TRBD1. V shed 5 bases and J 4 bases; nucleotides not matched to a gene: 6. Germline V CDR1 and CDR2: SGHRS, YFSETQ. This CDR3 has 14 amino acids. CDR3 bases: TGCGCCAGCAGAATAGACAGGGGGGCCACTGAAGCTTTCTTT. It is translated as CASRIDRGATEAFF.